A selection of T cell receptor beta chains follows, all from one sample in a study of immune evolution from preneoplasia to lung adenocarcinoma. Clones were sequenced by immunoSEQ multiplex PCR, and TCRdb holds only the in-frame ones, with some missing. Of about 4,100 clones in the sample, approximately 79% are singletons; the top ten hold around 7%. The material sequenced was FFPE minimally invasive lung adenocarcinoma tissue. The source of these receptors is a person aged 50 to 70 with lung adenocarcinoma. CDR3s include the opening cysteine and the closing phenylalanine or tryptophan. The order of the fields is J gene, D gene, V gene, clone size, CDR3 DNA, CDR3 protein. The D gene is left open where the match is weak. Rows may omit the clone size; those that give it use once, few, many or a size class.

j_call: TRBJ1-2; d_call: TRBD1; v_call: TRBV7-9; clone_size: once; cdr3_nt: TGTGCCAGCAGCCCGGACAGGGAAGGTGGCTACACCTTC; cdr3_aa: CASSPDREGGYTF
j_call: TRBJ2-2; d_call: .; v_call: TRBV28; clone_size: .; cdr3_nt: TGTGCCAGCAGGGAGAGAACCGGGGAGCTGTTTTTT; cdr3_aa: CASRERTGELFF
j_call: TRBJ1-5; d_call: TRBD1; v_call: TRBV19; clone_size: .; cdr3_nt: TGTGCCAGTAAAAAATTAGGGATACAGGGGATCGATCAGCCCCAGCATTTT; cdr3_aa: CASKKLGIQGIDQPQHF
j_call: TRBJ1-2; d_call: .; v_call: TRBV27; clone_size: .; cdr3_nt: TGTGCCAGCAGGCGACCCGGGGCAGAGGGGCGCTATGGCTACACCTTC; cdr3_aa: CASRRPGAEGRYGYTF
j_call: TRBJ2-7; d_call: .; v_call: TRBV4-1; clone_size: .; cdr3_nt: TGCGCTAGCAGCCAAGATCATCCCGGTGGGTCCTACGAGCAGTACTTC; cdr3_aa: CASSQDHPGGSYEQYF
j_call: TRBJ2-1; d_call: TRBD2; v_call: TRBV9; clone_size: .; cdr3_nt: TGTGCCAGCAGCGCGACCAGCGGGAGTTACAATGAGCAGTTCTTC; cdr3_aa: CASSATSGSYNEQFF
j_call: TRBJ2-1; d_call: TRBD2; v_call: TRBV7-9; clone_size: .; cdr3_nt: TGTGCCAGCAGCCCACCGGGACTAGCGGGCAATGAGCAGTTCTTC; cdr3_aa: CASSPPGLAGNEQFF
j_call: TRBJ1-2; d_call: .; v_call: TRBV5-4; clone_size: few; cdr3_nt: TGTGCCACTCGATCTCTGGACCTTCCTAACTATGGCTACACCTTC; cdr3_aa: CATRSLDLPNYGYTF
j_call: TRBJ1-5; d_call: TRBD1; v_call: TRBV10-3; clone_size: once; cdr3_nt: TGTGCCATCAGAGATTCGACAGGGGAGGGGAATCAGCCCCAGCATTTT; cdr3_aa: CAIRDSTGEGNQPQHF
j_call: TRBJ2-1; d_call: .; v_call: TRBV5-1; clone_size: .; cdr3_nt: TGCGCCAGCAGCTTGGGGGTCGAAGGAGGGGAGCAGTTCTTC; cdr3_aa: CASSLGVEGGEQFF
j_call: TRBJ2-7; d_call: TRBD2; v_call: TRBV5-5; clone_size: once; cdr3_nt: TGTGCCAGCAAAGGGACTAGCGGGAGTCGCGAGCAGTACTTC; cdr3_aa: CASKGTSGSREQYF
j_call: TRBJ2-7; d_call: .; v_call: TRBV6-1; clone_size: .; cdr3_nt: TGTGCCAGCAGTGATGAACTGCTCTCCTACGAGCAGTACTTC; cdr3_aa: CASSDELLSYEQYF
j_call: TRBJ2-7; d_call: .; v_call: TRBV14; clone_size: .; cdr3_nt: TGTGCCAGCAGCCAAGATCCGGCCAGTGGCTACGAGCAGTACTTC; cdr3_aa: CASSQDPASGYEQYF
j_call: TRBJ1-1; d_call: .; v_call: TRBV10-2; clone_size: once; cdr3_nt: TGCGCCAGCCGGGGGGGTGGAACTGAAGCTTTCTTT; cdr3_aa: CASRGGGTEAFF
j_call: TRBJ2-5; d_call: .; v_call: TRBV30; clone_size: .; cdr3_nt: TGTGCCTGGAGTGCGAAAGGCGGGGCAAGGGAATACTTC; cdr3_aa: CAWSAKGGAREYF
j_call: TRBJ1-4; d_call: TRBD1; v_call: TRBV7-9; clone_size: once; cdr3_nt: TGTGCCAGCAGCCCCTCACAGGGGGCCACGACAACTAATGAAAAACTGTTTTTT; cdr3_aa: CASSPSQGATTTNEKLFF
j_call: TRBJ1-4; d_call: .; v_call: TRBV25-1; clone_size: .; cdr3_nt: TGTGCCAGCAGTGGCCTAATTGTGGCTAATGAAAAACTGTTTTTT; cdr3_aa: CASSGLIVANEKLFF
j_call: TRBJ1-1; d_call: .; v_call: TRBV7-8; clone_size: .; cdr3_nt: TGTGCCAGCAGCTTAAGCTTCGCTGAAGCTTTCTTT; cdr3_aa: CASSLSFAEAFF
j_call: TRBJ1-5; d_call: .; v_call: TRBV19; clone_size: .; cdr3_nt: TGTGCTAGTAGTATAGGGGGGGGCGGCAATCAGCCCCAGCATTTT; cdr3_aa: CASSIGGGGNQPQHF
j_call: TRBJ2-3; d_call: TRBD2; v_call: TRBV19; clone_size: .; cdr3_nt: TGTGCCAGTAGTCGGGGGGGGGCCACAGATACGCAGTATTTT; cdr3_aa: CASSRGGATDTQYF
j_call: TRBJ2-5; d_call: .; v_call: TRBV27; clone_size: .; cdr3_nt: TGTGCCAGCAGTGGCCTTGGAGTTGGAGAGACCCAGTACTTC; cdr3_aa: CASSGLGVGETQYF
j_call: TRBJ2-7; d_call: TRBD2; v_call: TRBV7-2; clone_size: .; cdr3_nt: TGTGCCAGCAGCCCGGGACTAGCGGCCTCCTACGAGCAGTACTTC; cdr3_aa: CASSPGLAASYEQYF
j_call: TRBJ2-3; d_call: TRBD2; v_call: TRBV18; clone_size: once; cdr3_nt: TGTGCCAGCTCACGACTAGCGGGGACTAGCACAGATACGCAGTATTTT; cdr3_aa: CASSRLAGTSTDTQYF
j_call: TRBJ1-1; d_call: .; v_call: TRBV7-6; clone_size: large; cdr3_nt: TGTGCCAGCAGCTTAGCGGGAGTGAACACTGAAGCTTTCTTT; cdr3_aa: CASSLAGVNTEAFF
j_call: TRBJ2-3; d_call: .; v_call: TRBV19; clone_size: .; cdr3_nt: TGTGCCAGTAGTCTGGGAGTGGCAGATACGCAGTATTTT; cdr3_aa: CASSLGVADTQYF
j_call: TRBJ2-7; d_call: TRBD2; v_call: TRBV4-1; clone_size: .; cdr3_nt: TGCGCCAGCAGCCAAGGGACTAGGATCCCCGAGCAGTACTTC; cdr3_aa: CASSQGTRIPEQYF